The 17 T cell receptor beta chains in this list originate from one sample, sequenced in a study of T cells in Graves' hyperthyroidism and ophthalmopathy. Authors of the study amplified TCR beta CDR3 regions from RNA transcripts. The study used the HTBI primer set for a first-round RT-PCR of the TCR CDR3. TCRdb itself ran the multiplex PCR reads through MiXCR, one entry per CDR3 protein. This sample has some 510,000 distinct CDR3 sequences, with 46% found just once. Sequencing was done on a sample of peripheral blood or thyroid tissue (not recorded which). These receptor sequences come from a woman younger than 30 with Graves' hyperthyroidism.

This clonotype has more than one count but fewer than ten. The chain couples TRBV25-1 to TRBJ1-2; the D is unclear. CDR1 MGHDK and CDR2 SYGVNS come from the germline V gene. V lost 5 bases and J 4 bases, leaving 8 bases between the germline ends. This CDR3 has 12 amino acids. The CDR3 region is CASSSEIYGYTF. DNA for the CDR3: TGTGCCAGCAGTAGCGAAATCTATGGCTACACCTTC.

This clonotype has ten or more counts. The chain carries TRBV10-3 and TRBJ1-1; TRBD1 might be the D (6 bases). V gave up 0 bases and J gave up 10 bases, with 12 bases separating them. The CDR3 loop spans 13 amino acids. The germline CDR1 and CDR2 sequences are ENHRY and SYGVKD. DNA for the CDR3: TGTGCCATCAGTGAGTCGGTCGGGGGGCGAGCTTTCTTT. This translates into CAISESVGGRAFF.

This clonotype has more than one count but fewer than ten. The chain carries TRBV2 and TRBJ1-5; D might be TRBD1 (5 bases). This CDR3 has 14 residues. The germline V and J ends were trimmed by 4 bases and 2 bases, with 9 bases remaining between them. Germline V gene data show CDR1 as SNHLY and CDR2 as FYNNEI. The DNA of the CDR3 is TGTGCCAGCAGTGGGGGGGAAGGCAATCAGCCCCAGCATTTT. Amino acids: CASSGGEGNQPQHF. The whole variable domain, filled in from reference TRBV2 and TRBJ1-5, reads EPEVTQTPSHQVTQMGQEVILRCVPISNHLYFYWYRQILGQKVEFLVSFYNNEISEKSEIFDDQFSVERPDGSNFTLKIRSTKLEDSAMYFCASSGGEGNQPQHFGDGTRLSIL.

The CDR3 is CASSLEYRGQGYTF. The CDR3 bases are TGTGCCAGCAGCTTAGAGTATAGGGGGCAGGGCTACACCTTC. The J gene is TRBJ1-2, the V gene TRBV7-2; 7 bases align to TRBD1. There are 14 residues in the CDR3. Germline assignment: CDR1 SGHTA and CDR2 FQGNSA. Unmatched junction bases numbered 7, after V lost 1 base and J lost 8 bases.

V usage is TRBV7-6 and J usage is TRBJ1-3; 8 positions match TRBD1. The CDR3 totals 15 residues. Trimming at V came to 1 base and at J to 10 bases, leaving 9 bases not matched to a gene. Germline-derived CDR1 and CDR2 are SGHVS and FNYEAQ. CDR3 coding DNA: TGTGCCAGCAGCTTAGGGCAGGGGGCAGGAGAGACCATATATTTT. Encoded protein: CASSLGQGAGETIYF.

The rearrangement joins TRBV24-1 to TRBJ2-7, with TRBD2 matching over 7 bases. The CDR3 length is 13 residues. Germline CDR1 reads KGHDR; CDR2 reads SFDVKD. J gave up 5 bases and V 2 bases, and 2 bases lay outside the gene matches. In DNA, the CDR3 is TGTGCCACCAGTGATTCAGGGAGGGACGAGCAGTACTTC. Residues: CATSDSGRDEQYF.

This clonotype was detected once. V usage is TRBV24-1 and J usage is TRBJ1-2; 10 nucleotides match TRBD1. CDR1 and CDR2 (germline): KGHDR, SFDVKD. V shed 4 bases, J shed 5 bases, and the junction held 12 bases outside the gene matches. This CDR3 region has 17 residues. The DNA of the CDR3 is TGTGCCACCAGTGAAACCGGGACAGGGGTCTTCGGTTATGGCTACACCTTC. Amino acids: CATSETGTGVFGYGYTF.

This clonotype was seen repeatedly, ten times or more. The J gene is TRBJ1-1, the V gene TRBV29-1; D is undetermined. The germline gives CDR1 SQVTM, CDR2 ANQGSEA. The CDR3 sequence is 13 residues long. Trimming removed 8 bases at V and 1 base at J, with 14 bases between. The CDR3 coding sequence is TGCAGCACCCGCGACACCCCGAACACTGAAGCTTTCTTT. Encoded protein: CSTRDTPNTEAFF.

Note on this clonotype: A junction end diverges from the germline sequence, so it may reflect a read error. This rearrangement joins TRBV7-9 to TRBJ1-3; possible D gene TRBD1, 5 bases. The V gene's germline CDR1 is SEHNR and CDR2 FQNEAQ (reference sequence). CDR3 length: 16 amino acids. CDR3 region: CASSQGGAGTGNTIYF. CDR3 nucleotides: TGCGCCAGCAGCCAAGGAGGGGCGGGTACAGGAAACACCATATATTTT. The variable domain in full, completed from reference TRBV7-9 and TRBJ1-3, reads DTGVSQNPRHKITKRGQNVTFRCDPISEHNRLYWYRQTLGQGPEFLTYFQNEAQLEKSRLLSDRFSAERPKGSFSTLEIQRTEQGDSAMYLCASSQGGAGTGNTIYFGEGSWLTVV.

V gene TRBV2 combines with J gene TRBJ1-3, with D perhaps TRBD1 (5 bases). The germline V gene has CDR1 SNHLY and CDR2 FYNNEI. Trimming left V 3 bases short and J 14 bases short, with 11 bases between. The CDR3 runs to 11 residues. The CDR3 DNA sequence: TGTGCCAGCAGTGAGCCCGACAGTTTATATTTT. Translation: CASSEPDSLYF.

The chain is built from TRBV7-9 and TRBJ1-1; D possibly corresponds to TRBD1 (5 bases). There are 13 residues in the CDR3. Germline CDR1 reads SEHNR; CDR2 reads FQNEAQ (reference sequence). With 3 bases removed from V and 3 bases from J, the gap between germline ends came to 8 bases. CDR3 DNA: TGTGCCAGCAGCTTCAGGGACCACACTGAAGCTTTCTTT. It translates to CASSFRDHTEAFF.

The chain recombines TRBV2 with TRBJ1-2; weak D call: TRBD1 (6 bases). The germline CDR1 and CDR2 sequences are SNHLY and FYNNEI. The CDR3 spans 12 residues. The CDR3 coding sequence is TGTCAGGGGAGGTTGGGGATAGCCTGGCACACCTTC. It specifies CQGRLGIAWHTF.

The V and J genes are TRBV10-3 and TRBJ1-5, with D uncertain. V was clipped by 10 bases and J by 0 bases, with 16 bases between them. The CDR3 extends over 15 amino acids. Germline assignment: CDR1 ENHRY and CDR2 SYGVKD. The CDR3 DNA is TGTGCCAGTAGGACGGAATTCTATAGCAATCAGCCCCAGCATTTT. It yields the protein CASRTEFYSNQPQHF.

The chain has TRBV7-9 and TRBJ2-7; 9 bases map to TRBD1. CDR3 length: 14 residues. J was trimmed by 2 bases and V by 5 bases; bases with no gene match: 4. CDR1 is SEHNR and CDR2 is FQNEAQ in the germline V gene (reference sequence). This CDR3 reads CASSRQGEAYEQYF. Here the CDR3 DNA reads TGTGCCAGCAGCAGACAGGGGGAGGCCTACGAGCAGTACTTC.

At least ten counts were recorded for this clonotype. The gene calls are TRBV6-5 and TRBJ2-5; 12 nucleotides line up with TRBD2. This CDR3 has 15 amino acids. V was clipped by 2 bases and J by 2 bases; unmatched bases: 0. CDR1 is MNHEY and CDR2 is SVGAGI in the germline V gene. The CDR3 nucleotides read TGTGCCAGCAGTTACCTAGCGGGAGGGCAAGAGACCCAGTACTTC. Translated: CASSYLAGGQETQYF.

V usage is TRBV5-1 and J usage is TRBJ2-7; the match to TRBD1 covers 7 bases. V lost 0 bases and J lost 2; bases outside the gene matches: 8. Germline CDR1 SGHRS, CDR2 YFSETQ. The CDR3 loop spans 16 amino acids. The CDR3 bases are TGCGCCAGCAGCTTGGCCCTACAGGGGTTACCCTACGAGCAGTACTTC. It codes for CASSLALQGLPYEQYF.

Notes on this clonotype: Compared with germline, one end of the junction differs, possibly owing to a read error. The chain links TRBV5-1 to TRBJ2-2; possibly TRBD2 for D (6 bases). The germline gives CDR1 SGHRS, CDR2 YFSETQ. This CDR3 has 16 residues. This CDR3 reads CTSSGLRAAGTGELFF. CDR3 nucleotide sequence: TGCACCAGCAGCGGGCTCAGGGCCGCGGGCACCGGGGAGCTGTTTTTT.